This TCR beta chain was identified during a study of CD4 and CD8 cells across lung adenocarcinoma regions. A single record per CDR3 protein comes from TCRdb applying MiXCR to the PCR reads. The table shows 15,000 to 20,000 distinct CDR3 sequences, with 50% occurring only once. Samples came from patients with localized non-small cell lung adenocarcinoma. Details on this clonotype: This could be a read error, since a much larger clone is one nucleotide away.

Material: CD8+ T cells from the margin of a lung tumor. The clonotype comes from a male donor with lung adenocarcinoma. The CD4 and CD8 labels of this study may be unreliable.

The CDR3 sequence: CASRLGAIALAESSYEQFF. DNA of the CDR3: TGTGCCAGCCGTTTAGGAGCGATCGCCCTAGCGGAGAGCTCCTACGAGCAGTTCTTC. The chain is built from TRBV27 and TRBJ2-7; TRBD2 aligns across 7 bases. Gene TRBJ2-1 matches the end of the DNA better, so the J call may be wrong. The CDR3 runs 19 residues. CDR1 is MNHEY and CDR2 is SMNVEV in the germline V gene (reference sequence).